Each of the 32 T cell receptor beta chains below was sequenced from the same sample in a study of T cell responses to AZD1222 COVID-19 vaccine. TCRdb keeps only in-frame clones here, not all; method: immunoSEQ multiplex PCR. The sample carries around 120,000 clones, just over 85% recorded once. Sequenced material: peripheral blood, taken on day 0 of MenACWY control vaccination. Source of these receptors: an adult in good health.

V usage is TRBV7-2 and J usage is TRBJ2-1; 11 nucleotides align to TRBD2. The germline V gene encodes CDR1 SGHTA and CDR2 FQGNSA. V lost 4 bases, J lost 3 bases, and 11 bases stayed unmatched. CDR3 size: 18 residues. The CDR3 reads CASSSHAGTSGLYNEQFF. The CDR3 DNA reads TGTGCCAGCAGCTCGCATGCCGGGACTAGCGGACTCTACAATGAGCAGTTCTTC.

This clone has only a few counts. This chain links TRBV6-1 with TRBJ2-7; no clear D gene. V was pared by 3 bases and J by 5 bases, with 8 bases between. This CDR3 has 12 amino acids. Germline V gene data show CDR1 as MNHNS and CDR2 as SASEGT. The CDR3 reads CASSDLTNEQYF. CDR3 nucleotides: TGTGCCAGCAGTGATCTCACTAACGAGCAGTACTTC.

The chain is built from TRBV11-3 and TRBJ1-1; D might be TRBD1 (5 bases). In germline, CDR1 is SGHNT, CDR2 YENEEA. The CDR3 runs to 13 residues. V was shortened by 3 bases and J by 1 base, with 6 bases between the two germline ends. The CDR3: CASSFGQNTEAFF. As DNA, the CDR3 is TGTGCCAGCAGCTTCGGACAGAACACTGAAGCTTTCTTT.

This chain joins TRBV28 and TRBJ1-4, with 8 bases aligning to TRBD1. Germline values: CDR1 MDHEN, CDR2 SYDVKM. This CDR3 contains 14 residues. V lost 5 bases, J lost 3 bases, and 2 bases stayed unmatched. The CDR3 sequence is CASSQDRANEKLFF. In DNA form, the CDR3 reads TGTGCCAGCAGTCAGGACAGGGCTAATGAAAAACTGTTTTTT.

The chain has TRBV30 and TRBJ1-3, with unresolved D. The V gene's germline CDR1 is GTSNPN and CDR2 SVGIG (reference sequence). The CDR3 totals 13 residues. Trimming pared 0 bases from V and 5 bases from J, leaving 8 bases between. The CDR3 protein is CAWSVGQRNTIYF. CDR3 nucleotides: TGTGCCTGGAGTGTCGGGCAGAGAAACACCATATATTTT.

This chain uses TRBV6-5 with TRBJ1-5; possible D gene TRBD1, 5 bases. The V end lost 6 bases, the J end lost 0 bases, and 12 bases lay between the germline ends. This CDR3 is 15 amino acids long. CDR1 is MNHEY, CDR2 SVGAGI, per germline. CDR3 amino acids: CASSKTEYSNQPQHF. The CDR3 region has the DNA TGTGCCAGCAGCAAGACAGAGTATAGCAATCAGCCCCAGCATTTT.

The chain couples TRBV5-1 to TRBJ2-5, with 7 positions matching TRBD2. Germline values: CDR1 SGHRS, CDR2 YFSETQ. The CDR3 is 14 residues long. Trimming removed 4 bases from V and 0 bases from J; junction bases left unmatched: 3. This CDR3 is CASSGTTYQETQYF. The CDR3 DNA sequence: TGCGCCAGCAGCGGGACTACGTACCAAGAGACCCAGTACTTC.

The chain recombines TRBV6-5 with TRBJ1-1; D remains unclear. Trimming shortened V by 7 bases and J by 6 bases, and 12 bases separated the two germline ends. Germline CDR1 is MNHEY and CDR2 is SVGAGI. The CDR3 runs to 12 residues. Here the CDR3 reads CASTIFGSEAFF. CDR3 DNA: TGTGCCAGCACAATTTTTGGTTCTGAAGCTTTCTTT.

V and J are TRBV28 and TRBJ1-1; no reliable D call. V was clipped by 3 bases and J by 6 bases, with 8 bases between them. This CDR3 has 12 amino acids. Per the germline V gene, CDR1 is MDHEN and CDR2 is SYDVKM. CDR3 sequence: CASSLRVPEAFF. The CDR3 DNA sequence: TGTGCCAGCAGTTTGAGGGTCCCTGAAGCTTTCTTT. Full variable domain (rest looked up from reference TRBV28 and TRBJ1-1): DVKVTQSSRYLVKRTGEKVFLECVQDMDHENMFWYRQDPGLGLRLIYFSYDVKMKEKGDIPEGYSVSREKKERFSLILESASTNQTSMYLCASSLRVPEAFFGQGTRLTVV.

This clone was counted once. The chain carries TRBV28 and TRBJ2-7; 11 nucleotides align to TRBD2. The CDR3 runs to 18 residues. CDR1 and CDR2 from the germline V gene are MDHEN and SYDVKM. The J segment lost 0 bases and the V segment lost 3 bases, leaving 10 bases of the junction unmatched. CDR3 loop: CASSLASGRIISSYEQYF. The CDR3 DNA is TGTGCCAGCAGTTTGGCTAGCGGGAGGATCATTAGCTCCTACGAGCAGTACTTC.

V and J are TRBV4-1 and TRBJ2-1, with 8 bases aligning to TRBD2. Germline V gives CDR1 MGHRA, CDR2 YSYEKL. Trimming removed 2 bases from V and 2 bases from J; junction bases left unmatched: 8. The CDR3 is made up of 17 amino acids. Here the CDR3 DNA reads TGCGCCAGCAGCCAAAACCTTAACGGGAGGGCCTACAATGAGCAGTTCTTC. Encoded protein: CASSQNLNGRAYNEQFF.

V is TRBV24-1 and J is TRBJ2-7; unclear D gene. CDR1 is KGHDR and CDR2 is SFDVKD in the germline V gene. The V gene lost 0 bases and the J gene lost 4 bases, with 9 bases spanning the gap. This CDR3 is 14 amino acids long. The DNA for the CDR3 is TGTGCCACCAGTGATTTGGGAGAGAAGTACGAGCAGTACTTC. Amino acids: CATSDLGEKYEQYF.

The rearrangement links TRBV7-9 to TRBJ2-7; TRBD1 agrees at 10 bases. This CDR3 has 12 amino acids. The trim removed 8 bases at V and 2 bases at J, leaving 0 bases unmatched. The germline V gene has CDR1 SEHNR and CDR2 FQNEAQ (reference sequence). Here the CDR3 DNA reads TGTGCCAGCGGGACAGGGGCCTACGAGCAGTACTTC. Its protein is CASGTGAYEQYF.

This clone was counted a few times. The CDR3 sequence is CASSLEGLRTRKLFF. In DNA, the CDR3 is TGTGCCAGCAGCTTGGAGGGACTGAGGACGCGAAAACTGTTTTTT. J is TRBJ1-4 and V is TRBV5-6, with D maybe TRBD1 (5 bases). The CDR3 sequence is 15 residues long. Trimming shortened V by 0 bases and J by 10 bases, and 16 bases separated the two germline ends. Germline values: CDR1 SGHDT, CDR2 YYEEEE. The variable domain in full, completed from reference TRBV5-6 and TRBJ1-4, reads DAGVTQSPTHLIKTRGQQVTLRCSPKSGHDTVSWYQQALGQGPQFIFQYYEEEERQRGNFPDRFSGHQFPNYSSELNVNALLLGDSALYLCASSLEGLRTRKLFFGSGTQLSVL.

The J gene is TRBJ1-2, the V gene TRBV5-4; 7 bases line up with TRBD1. The CDR3 is made up of 14 amino acids. The ends lost 4 bases at V and 7 bases at J; junction bases unmatched: 10. Looked up from germline, CDR1 is SGHNT and CDR2 is YYREEE (reference sequence). The DNA for the CDR3 is TGTGCCAGCAGCCAGACAGGGATGGGAGGTGGCTACACCTTC. Residues: CASSQTGMGGGYTF.

This rearrangement joins TRBV10-3 to TRBJ1-1; weak D call: TRBD1 (5 bases). V shed 6 bases and J shed 1 base, with 6 bases lying between them. In germline, CDR1 is ENHRY, CDR2 SYGVKD. The CDR3 is made up of 12 amino acids. CDR3 in DNA: TGTGCCATCAGCGGACAGAACACTGAAGCTTTCTTT. Its protein is CAISGQNTEAFF.

The CDR3 sequence is CASSYPLDGSSYNEQFF. The CDR3, as DNA: TGTGCCAGCAGTTACCCTCTAGACGGGAGCTCCTACAATGAGCAGTTCTTC. V is TRBV6-2 or TRBV6-3 and J is TRBJ2-1; tentative D call: TRBD2 (6 bases). CDR3 length: 17 amino acids. The germline V gene has CDR1 MNHEY and CDR2 SVGEGT. V was cut by 2 bases and J by 0 bases, with 14 bases left in between.

This chain links TRBV5-4 with TRBJ1-1, with TRBD1 as a possible D gene (5 bases). Trimming shortened V by 3 bases and J by 0 bases, and 15 bases separated the two germline ends. The CDR3 is made up of 16 amino acids. Looked up from germline, CDR1 is SGHNT and CDR2 is YYREEE (reference sequence). The CDR3 nucleotides are TGTGCCAGCAGCTCTCCCAGGGAGACTGTGAACACTGAAGCTTTCTTT. This sequence encodes CASSSPRETVNTEAFF. Together with reference TRBV5-4 and TRBJ1-1, the CDR3 gives the full variable domain: ETGVTQSPTHLIKTRGQQVTLRCSSQSGHNTVSWYQQALGQGPQFIFQYYREEENGRGNFPPRFSGLQFPNYSSELNVNALELDDSALYLCASSSPRETVNTEAFFGQGTRLTVV.

This rearrangement joins TRBV20-1 to TRBJ2-7, with D maybe TRBD1 (6 bases). The CDR3 is made up of 11 amino acids. The V gene's germline CDR1 is DFQATT and CDR2 SNEGSKA (reference sequence). Trimming took 7 bases from V and 3 from J, leaving 10 bases between them. CDR3 residues: CSVARGYEQYF. The CDR3, as DNA: TGCAGTGTCGCCAGGGGCTACGAGCAGTACTTC.

This clone was counted a single time. The CDR3 coding sequence is TGTGCCAGCAGTATCCCGCTTAATCAGCCCCAGCATTTT. It yields the protein CASSIPLNQPQHF. The chain uses TRBV28 and TRBJ1-5; D ambiguous. Germline assignment: CDR1 MDHEN and CDR2 SYDVKM. V lost 5 bases to trimming and J lost 4 bases, with 9 bases between them. This CDR3 is built from 13 residues.

Only a few counts were recorded for this clone. The sample holds other DNA sequences that translate to the same CDR3. The chain employs TRBV7-3 and TRBJ1-4; D is undetermined. The V end lost 0 bases, the J end lost 0 bases, and 5 bases lay between the germline ends. Germline V gene sequence: CDR1 SGHTA, CDR2 FQGTGA. This CDR3 has 15 residues. The CDR3 DNA reads as TGTGCCAGCAGCTTAACCCGAGCAACTAATGAAAAACTGTTTTTT. Translation gives CASSLTRATNEKLFF.

The chain uses TRBV28 and TRBJ2-7; D is undetermined. This CDR3 comprises 13 residues. Germline-derived CDR1 and CDR2 are MDHEN and SYDVKM. V dropped 3 bases and J dropped 2 bases, with 8 bases sitting between them. CDR3 region: CASSFGPTYEQYF. In DNA form, the CDR3 reads TGTGCCAGCAGTTTTGGACCCACCTACGAGCAGTACTTC.

The chain is built from TRBV18 and TRBJ2-7; 8 bases line up with TRBD1. The CDR3 runs 14 residues. V dropped 5 bases and J dropped 6; count of bases not matched to a gene: 9. CDR1 is KGHSH and CDR2 is LQKENI in the germline V gene. The CDR3 region is CASSSSGTGAEQYF. CDR3 coding DNA: TGTGCCAGCTCATCCTCCGGGACAGGCGCCGAGCAGTACTTC.

The DNA of the CDR3 is TGCGCCAGCAGCCCAGGGACTAGCGATTCCTACGAGCAGTACTTC. Protein: CASSPGTSDSYEQYF. V usage is TRBV5-1 and J usage is TRBJ2-7; 10 bases align to TRBD2. The CDR3 covers 15 residues. Germline assignment: CDR1 SGHRS and CDR2 YFSETQ. The V gene end was trimmed by 4 bases and the J gene end by 1 base; junction bases not matched to a gene: 5.

The chain combines TRBV29-1 with TRBJ1-5, with D perhaps TRBD1 (5 bases). Germline assignment: CDR1 SQVTM and CDR2 ANQGSEA. V shed 4 bases and J shed 0 bases, with 10 bases lying between them. The CDR3 extends over 14 amino acids. CDR3: CSVGGGDSNQPQHF. The CDR3 DNA follows: TGCAGCGTTGGAGGAGGGGATAGCAATCAGCCCCAGCATTTT.

V and J are TRBV29-1 and TRBJ2-7; 7 positions match TRBD1. CDR3 length: 13 residues. Looked up from germline, CDR1 is SQVTM and CDR2 is ANQGSEA. V was clipped by 7 bases and J by 4 bases; unmatched bases: 10. CDR3 in amino acids: CSAGDRAMYEQYF. The CDR3 nucleotides read TGCAGCGCCGGGGACAGAGCGATGTACGAGCAGTACTTC.

V is TRBV18 and J is TRBJ2-3; possible D gene TRBD2, 5 bases. V gave up 5 bases and J gave up 6 bases, with 12 bases separating them. The CDR3 has 13 residues. Germline-derived CDR1 and CDR2 are KGHSH and LQKENI. The CDR3, as DNA: TGTGCCAGCTCAACGGACTTGCGTGATACGCAGTATTTT. Amino acids: CASSTDLRDTQYF.

This clone came up once. The rearrangement joins TRBV30 to TRBJ1-4; the match to TRBD1 covers 7 bases. The J segment lost 7 bases and the V segment lost 0 bases, leaving 5 bases of the junction unmatched. CDR3 size: 14 residues. The germline gives CDR1 GTSNPN, CDR2 SVGIG (reference sequence). The CDR3 DNA reads as TGTGCCTGGAGTGTAGCCAGGGGGAGTGAAAAACTGTTTTTT. This gives the protein CAWSVARGSEKLFF. The full variable domain, completed using reference TRBV30 and TRBJ1-4, is SQTIHQWPATLVQPVGSPLSLECTVEGTSNPNLYWYRQAAGRGLQLLFYSVGIGQISSEVPQNLSASRPQDRQFILSSKKLLLSDSGFYLCAWSVARGSEKLFFGSGTQLSVL.

The gene calls are TRBV24-1 and TRBJ2-7; D assignment may be TRBD1 or TRBD2 (5 bases each). CDR3 length: 13 amino acids. The V end was cut by 5 bases, the J end by 5 bases, with 12 bases between. CDR1 and CDR2 (germline): KGHDR, SFDVKD. The CDR3 nucleotides are TGTGCCACCAGTGGTGGGGGTCCACACGAGCAGTACTTC. Its translation is CATSGGGPHEQYF.

The chain is built from TRBV5-1 and TRBJ1-1, with D perhaps matching TRBD1 (6 bases). The CDR3 runs to 15 residues. The germline V gene encodes CDR1 SGHRS and CDR2 YFSETQ. The ends were cut back, 4 bases at V and 4 bases at J, with 17 bases in the middle. CDR3 residues: CASSVRGTLGTEAFF. The CDR3 DNA is TGCGCCAGCAGCGTAAGGGGGACCCTCGGCACTGAAGCTTTCTTT.

The chain recombines TRBV3-1 (or the pseudogene TRBV3-2) with TRBJ2-7; D remains unclear. Trimming took 1 base from V and 3 from J, leaving 4 bases between them. CDR1 is LGHDT, CDR2 YNNKEL, per germline (reference sequence). The CDR3 is 12 amino acids. CDR3 residues: CASSQVGYEQYF. For the CDR3, the DNA is TGTGCCAGCAGCCAAGTCGGCTACGAGCAGTACTTC.

The sample holds a few counts of this clone. The genes are TRBV4-1 and TRBJ1-5; unclear D gene. This CDR3 comprises 14 residues. Trimming took off 3 bases at V and 6 bases at J, with 12 bases between the two ends. From germline, CDR1 is MGHRA and CDR2 YSYEKL. This chain's CDR3 is CASSHPGRFQPQHF. In DNA, the CDR3 is TGCGCCAGCAGCCACCCCGGGCGGTTTCAGCCCCAGCATTTT.